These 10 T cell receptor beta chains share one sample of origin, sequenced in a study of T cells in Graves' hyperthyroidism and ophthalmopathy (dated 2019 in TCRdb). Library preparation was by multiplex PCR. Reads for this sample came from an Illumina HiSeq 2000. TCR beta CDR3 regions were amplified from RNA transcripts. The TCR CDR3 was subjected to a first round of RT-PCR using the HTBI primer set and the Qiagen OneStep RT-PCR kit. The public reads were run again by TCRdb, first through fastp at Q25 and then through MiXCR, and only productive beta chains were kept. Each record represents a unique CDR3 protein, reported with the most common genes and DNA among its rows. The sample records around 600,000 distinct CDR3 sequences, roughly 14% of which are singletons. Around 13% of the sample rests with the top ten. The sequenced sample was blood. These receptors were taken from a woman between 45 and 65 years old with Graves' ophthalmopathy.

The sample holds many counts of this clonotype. The CDR3 here is CASSRKDRPLYEEQYF. The DNA of the CDR3 is TGTGCCAGCAGCCGGAAGGACAGGCCCCTCTACGAGGAGCAGTACTTC. This chain uses TRBV7-9 with TRBJ2-7; 7 bases align to TRBD1. The germline gives CDR1 SEHNR, CDR2 FQNEAQ (reference sequence). This CDR3 comprises 16 residues. The ends lost 5 bases at V and 7 bases at J; junction bases unmatched: 17.

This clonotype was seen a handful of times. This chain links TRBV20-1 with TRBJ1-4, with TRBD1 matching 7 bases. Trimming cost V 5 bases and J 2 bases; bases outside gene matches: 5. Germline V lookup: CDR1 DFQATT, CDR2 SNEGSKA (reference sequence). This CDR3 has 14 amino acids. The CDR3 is CSARQGVTNEKLFF. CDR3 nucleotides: TGCAGTGCTCGACAGGGCGTTACTAATGAAAAACTGTTTTTT.

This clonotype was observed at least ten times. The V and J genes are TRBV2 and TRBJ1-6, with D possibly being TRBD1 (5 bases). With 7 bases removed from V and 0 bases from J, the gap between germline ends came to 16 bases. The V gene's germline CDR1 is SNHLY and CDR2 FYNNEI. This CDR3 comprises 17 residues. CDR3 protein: CASKRARGSSYNSPLHF. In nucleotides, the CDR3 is TGTGCCAGCAAACGAGCGAGGGGAAGCTCCTATAATTCACCCCTCCACTTT.

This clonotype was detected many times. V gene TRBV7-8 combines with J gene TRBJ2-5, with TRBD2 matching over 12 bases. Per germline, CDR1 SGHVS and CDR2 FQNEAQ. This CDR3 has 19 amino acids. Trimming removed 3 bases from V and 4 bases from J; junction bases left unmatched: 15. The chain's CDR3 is CASSFGRLAGGPSGETQYF. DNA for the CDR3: TGTGCCAGCAGCTTTGGCAGGCTAGCGGGAGGGCCGAGCGGAGAGACCCAGTACTTC.

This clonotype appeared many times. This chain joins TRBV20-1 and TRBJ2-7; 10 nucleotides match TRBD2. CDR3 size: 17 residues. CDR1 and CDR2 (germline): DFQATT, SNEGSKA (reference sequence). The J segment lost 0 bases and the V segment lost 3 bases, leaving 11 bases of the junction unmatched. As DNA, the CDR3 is TGCAGTGCTAGGTCTTTAGTAAGCGGGAGGGCCTCCTACGAGCAGTACTTC. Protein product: CSARSLVSGRASYEQYF.

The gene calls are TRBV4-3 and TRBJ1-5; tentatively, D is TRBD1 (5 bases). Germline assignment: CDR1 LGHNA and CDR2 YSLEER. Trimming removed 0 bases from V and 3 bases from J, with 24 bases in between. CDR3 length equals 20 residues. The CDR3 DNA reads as TGCGCCAGCAGCCAAGATTGGACCCCACAGGAAGGGAGTCCCAATCAGCCCCAGCATTTT. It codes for CASSQDWTPQEGSPNQPQHF.

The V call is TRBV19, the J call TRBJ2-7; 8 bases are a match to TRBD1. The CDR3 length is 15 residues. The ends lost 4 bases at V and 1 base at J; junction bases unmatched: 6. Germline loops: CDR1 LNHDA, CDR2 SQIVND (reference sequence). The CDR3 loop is CASSNAGGRSYEQYF. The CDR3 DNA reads TGTGCCAGTAGTAACGCAGGGGGCAGGTCCTACGAGCAGTACTTC.

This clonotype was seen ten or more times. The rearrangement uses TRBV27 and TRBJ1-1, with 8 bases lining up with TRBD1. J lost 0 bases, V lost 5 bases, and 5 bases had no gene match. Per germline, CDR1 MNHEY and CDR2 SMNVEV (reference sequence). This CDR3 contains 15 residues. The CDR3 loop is CASSPGDRMNTEAFF. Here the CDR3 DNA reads TGTGCCAGCAGTCCTGGGGACAGGATGAACACTGAAGCTTTCTTT.

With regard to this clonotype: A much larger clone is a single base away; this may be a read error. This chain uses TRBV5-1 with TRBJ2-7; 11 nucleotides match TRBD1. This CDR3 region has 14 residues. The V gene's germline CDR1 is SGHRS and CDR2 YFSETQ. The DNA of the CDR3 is TGCGCCAACAGCTTGGGGACAGGGGGGCTTGAGCAGTACTTC. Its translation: CANSLGTGGLEQYF. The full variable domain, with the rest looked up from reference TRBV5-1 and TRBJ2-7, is KAGVTQTPRYLIKTRGQQVTLSCSPISGHRSVSWYQQTPGQGLQFLFEYFSETQRNKGNFPGRFSGRQFSNSRSEMNVSTLELGDSALYLCANSLGTGGLEQYFGPGTRLTVT.

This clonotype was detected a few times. Here the CDR3 reads CASSVRGIYTEAFF. The CDR3 nucleotides are TGTGCCAGTAGTGTCAGGGGTATTTACACTGAAGCTTTCTTT. The chain is built from TRBV19 and TRBJ1-1; D may be TRBD1 (6 bases). CDR3 length: 14 amino acids. V lost 5 bases to trimming and J lost 3 bases, with 13 bases between them. CDR1 LNHDA and CDR2 SQIVND come from the germline V gene (reference sequence).